The entry below describes one T cell receptor beta chain. The data were obtained in a study of blood T cell repertoires in COVID-19. At the level of the study: Samples came from the United States, Italy and Spain, spanning acute and convalescent COVID-19. T cells, B-cell-depleted T cells, or PBMCs supplied cDNA or gDNA.

After removal of 7 bases from V and 7 bases from J, the junction contained 11 bases not matched to a gene. The germline gives CDR1 MNHEY, CDR2 SMNVEV (reference sequence). The CDR3 length is 15 residues. Original data processing: Nucleated cell counts were estimated from reference gene primer amplification. Profiled with immunoSEQ multiplex PCR; TCRdb holds only in-frame clones, not every one. Clone size and the V and J calls come from that table; the DNA yielded D and trimming. The sample gives 70,000 to 95,000 clones, approximately 90% of which show up once; about 5% is in the top ten. The source material was peripheral blood. The sequence was collected from a woman older than 75 with active COVID-19. This chain links TRBV27 with TRBJ2-1; TRBD2 aligns across 9 bases. CDR3 in amino acids: CASTTLKREANEQFF. The CDR3, as DNA: TGTGCCAGCACCACATTGAAGCGGGAGGCGAATGAGCAGTTCTTC.